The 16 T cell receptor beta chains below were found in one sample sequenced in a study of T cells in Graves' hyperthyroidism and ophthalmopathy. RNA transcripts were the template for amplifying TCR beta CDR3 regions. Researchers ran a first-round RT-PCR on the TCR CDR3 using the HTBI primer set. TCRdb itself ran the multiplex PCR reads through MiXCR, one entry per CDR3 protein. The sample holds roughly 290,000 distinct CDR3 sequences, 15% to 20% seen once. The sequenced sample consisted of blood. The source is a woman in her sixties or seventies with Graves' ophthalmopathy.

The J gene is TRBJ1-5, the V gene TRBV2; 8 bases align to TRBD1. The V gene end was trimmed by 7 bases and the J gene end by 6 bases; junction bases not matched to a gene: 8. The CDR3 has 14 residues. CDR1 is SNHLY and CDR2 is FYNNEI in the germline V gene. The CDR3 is CASTARGLVQPQHF. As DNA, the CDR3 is TGTGCCAGCACGGCCAGGGGGCTAGTTCAGCCCCAGCATTTT.

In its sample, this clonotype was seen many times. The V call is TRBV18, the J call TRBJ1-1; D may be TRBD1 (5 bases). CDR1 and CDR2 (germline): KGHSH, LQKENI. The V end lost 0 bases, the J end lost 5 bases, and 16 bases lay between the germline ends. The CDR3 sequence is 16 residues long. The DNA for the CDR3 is TGTGCCAGCTCACCACCCAGGGCGGGGAGCGGGACTGAAGCTTTCTTT. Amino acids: CASSPPRAGSGTEAFF.

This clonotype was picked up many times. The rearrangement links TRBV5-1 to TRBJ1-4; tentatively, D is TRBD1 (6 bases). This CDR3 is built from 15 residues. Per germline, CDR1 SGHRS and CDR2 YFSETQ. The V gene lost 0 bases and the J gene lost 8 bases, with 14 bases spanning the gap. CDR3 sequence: CASSLALQGNEKLFF. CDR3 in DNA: TGCGCCAGCAGCTTGGCCTTACAGGGAAACGAAAAACTGTTTTTT.

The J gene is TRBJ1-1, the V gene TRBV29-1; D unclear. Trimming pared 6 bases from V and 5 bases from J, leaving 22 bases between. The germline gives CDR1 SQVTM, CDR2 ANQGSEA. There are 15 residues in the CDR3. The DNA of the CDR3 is TGCAGCGTAGAGAACCCCATCAGGCAGGCTACTGAAGCTTTCTTT. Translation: CSVENPIRQATEAFF.

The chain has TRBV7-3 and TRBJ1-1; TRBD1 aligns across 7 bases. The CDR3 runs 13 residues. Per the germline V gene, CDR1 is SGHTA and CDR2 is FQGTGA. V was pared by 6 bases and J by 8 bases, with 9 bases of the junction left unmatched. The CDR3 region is CASSPGGTAEAFF. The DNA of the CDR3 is TGTGCCAGCAGTCCGGGGGGGACAGCAGAAGCTTTCTTT.

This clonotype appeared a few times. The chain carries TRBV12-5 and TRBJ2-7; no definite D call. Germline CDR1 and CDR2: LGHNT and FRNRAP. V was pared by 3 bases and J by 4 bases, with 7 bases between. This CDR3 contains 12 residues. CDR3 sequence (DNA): TGTGCTAGTGGTTTCGTGGGGTACGAGCAGTACTTC. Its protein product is CASGFVGYEQYF.

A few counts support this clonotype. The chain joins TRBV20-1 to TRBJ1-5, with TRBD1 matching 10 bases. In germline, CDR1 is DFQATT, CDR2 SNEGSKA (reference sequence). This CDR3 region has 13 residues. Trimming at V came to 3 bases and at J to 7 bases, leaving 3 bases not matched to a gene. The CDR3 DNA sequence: TGCAGTGCTAGGGGGACAGGGGTACAGCCCCAGCATTTT. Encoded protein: CSARGTGVQPQHF.

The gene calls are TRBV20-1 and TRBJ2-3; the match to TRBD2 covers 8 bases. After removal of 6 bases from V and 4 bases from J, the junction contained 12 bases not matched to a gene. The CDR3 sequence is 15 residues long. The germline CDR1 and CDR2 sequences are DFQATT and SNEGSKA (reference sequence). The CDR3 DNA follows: TGCAGTGCGGGGGGACTAGATGTGCTGCCAGATACGCAGTATTTT. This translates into CSAGGLDVLPDTQYF.

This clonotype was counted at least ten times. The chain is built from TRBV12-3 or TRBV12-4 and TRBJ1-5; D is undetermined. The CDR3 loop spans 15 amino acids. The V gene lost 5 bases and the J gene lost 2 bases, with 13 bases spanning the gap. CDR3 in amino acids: CASSPMDGGNQPQHF. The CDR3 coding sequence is TGTGCCAGCAGTCCTATGGACGGTGGCAATCAGCCCCAGCATTTT.

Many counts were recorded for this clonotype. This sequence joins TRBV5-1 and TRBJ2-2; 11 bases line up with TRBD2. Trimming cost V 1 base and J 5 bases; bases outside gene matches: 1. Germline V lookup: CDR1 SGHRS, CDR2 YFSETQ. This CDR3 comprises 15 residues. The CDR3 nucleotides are TGCGCCAGCAGCTTGAGACTAGCGGGGACCGGGGAGCTGTTTTTT. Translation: CASSLRLAGTGELFF. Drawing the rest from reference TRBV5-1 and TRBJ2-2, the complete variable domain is KAGVTQTPRYLIKTRGQQVTLSCSPISGHRSVSWYQQTPGQGLQFLFEYFSETQRNKGNFPGRFSGRQFSNSRSEMNVSTLELGDSALYLCASSLRLAGTGELFFGEGSRLTVL.

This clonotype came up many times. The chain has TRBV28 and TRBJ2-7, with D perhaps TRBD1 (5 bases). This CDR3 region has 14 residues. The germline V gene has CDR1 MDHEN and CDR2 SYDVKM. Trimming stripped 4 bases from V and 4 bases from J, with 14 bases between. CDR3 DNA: TGTGCCAGCAGTTGGGGCGGCACAAATTACGAGCAGTACTTC. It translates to CASSWGGTNYEQYF.

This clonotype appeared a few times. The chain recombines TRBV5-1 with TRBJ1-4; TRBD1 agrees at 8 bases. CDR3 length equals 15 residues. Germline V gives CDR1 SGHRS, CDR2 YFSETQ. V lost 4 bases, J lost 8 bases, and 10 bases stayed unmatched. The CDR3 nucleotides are TGCGCCAGCAGCCCTACAGGGGGGTTCCACGAAAAACTGTTTTTT. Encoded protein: CASSPTGGFHEKLFF.

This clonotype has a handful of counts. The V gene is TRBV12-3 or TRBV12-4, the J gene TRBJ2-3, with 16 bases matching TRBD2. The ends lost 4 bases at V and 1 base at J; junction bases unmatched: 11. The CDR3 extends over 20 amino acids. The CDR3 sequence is CASSSTGTSGGAWGTDTQYF. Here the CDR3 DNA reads TGTGCCAGCAGTTCAACCGGGACTAGCGGGGGGGCTTGGGGCACAGATACGCAGTATTTT.

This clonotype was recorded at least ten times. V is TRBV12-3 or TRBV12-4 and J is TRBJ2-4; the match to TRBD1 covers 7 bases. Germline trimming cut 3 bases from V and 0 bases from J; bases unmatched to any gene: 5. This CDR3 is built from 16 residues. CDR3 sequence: CASSFDRELAKNIQYF. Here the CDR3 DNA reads TGTGCCAGCAGTTTCGACAGGGAACTAGCCAAAAACATTCAGTACTTC.

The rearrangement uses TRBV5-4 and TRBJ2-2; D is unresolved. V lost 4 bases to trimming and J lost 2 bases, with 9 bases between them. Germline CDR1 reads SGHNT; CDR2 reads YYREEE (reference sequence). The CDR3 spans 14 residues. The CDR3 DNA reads TGTGCCAGCAGCCCCTACCTTAACACCGGGGAGCTGTTTTTT. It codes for CASSPYLNTGELFF.

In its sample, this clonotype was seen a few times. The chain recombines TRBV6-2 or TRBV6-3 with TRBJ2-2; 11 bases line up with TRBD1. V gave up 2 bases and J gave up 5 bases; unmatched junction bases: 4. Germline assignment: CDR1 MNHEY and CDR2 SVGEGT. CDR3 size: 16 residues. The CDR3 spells CASSYAGTGGTGELFF. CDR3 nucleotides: TGTGCCAGCAGTTACGCAGGGACAGGGGGTACCGGGGAGCTGTTTTTT.